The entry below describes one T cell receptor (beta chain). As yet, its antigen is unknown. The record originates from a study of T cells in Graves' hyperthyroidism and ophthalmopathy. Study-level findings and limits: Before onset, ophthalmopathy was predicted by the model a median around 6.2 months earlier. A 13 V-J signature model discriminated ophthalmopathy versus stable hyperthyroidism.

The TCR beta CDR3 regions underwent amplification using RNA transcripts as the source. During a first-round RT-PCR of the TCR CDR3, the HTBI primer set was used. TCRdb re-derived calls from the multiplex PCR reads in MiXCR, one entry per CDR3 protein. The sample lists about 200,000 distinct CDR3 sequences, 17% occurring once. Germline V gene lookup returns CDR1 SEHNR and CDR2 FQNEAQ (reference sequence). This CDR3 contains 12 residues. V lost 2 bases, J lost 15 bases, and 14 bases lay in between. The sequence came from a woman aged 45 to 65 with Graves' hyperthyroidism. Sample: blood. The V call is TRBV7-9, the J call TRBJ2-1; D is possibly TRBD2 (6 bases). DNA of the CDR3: TGTGCCAGCAGCTTACAGGAGGGGTCAAGGTTCTTC. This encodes CASSLQEGSRFF.